This TCR beta chain was identified during a study of early T cells in non-severe SARS-CoV-2 infection. A single record per CDR3 protein comes from TCRdb applying MiXCR to the 5' RACE reads. The sample holds tens of thousands of distinct CDR3 sequences; 5.8% are singletons and the top ten take 7.6%. Germline assignment: CDR1 MNHNS and CDR2 SASEGT. Between the trimmed V and J ends, which lost 1 base and 3 bases, there was a span of 13 bases. The CDR3 length is 15 residues. Remarks on this clonotype: The antigen remains undetermined. A much larger clone differs by one base, so this may be a read error.

Study-level points and caveats: The matching step, a VDJdb search, favored anti-spike CD8 responses and missed private and CD4 specificities.

This chain links TRBV6-1 with TRBJ2-7, with D possibly TRBD2 on 5 matching bases. Sequences were obtained from whole blood. The origin of this receptor is an adult who was a healthcare worker with PCR-confirmed SARS-CoV-2 infection or an uninfected control (not recorded which). Here the CDR3 reads CASSEVSGKRYEQYF. CDR3 nucleotide sequence: TGTGCCAGCAGTGAAGTTTCGGGGAAGCGCTACGAGCAGTACTTC.